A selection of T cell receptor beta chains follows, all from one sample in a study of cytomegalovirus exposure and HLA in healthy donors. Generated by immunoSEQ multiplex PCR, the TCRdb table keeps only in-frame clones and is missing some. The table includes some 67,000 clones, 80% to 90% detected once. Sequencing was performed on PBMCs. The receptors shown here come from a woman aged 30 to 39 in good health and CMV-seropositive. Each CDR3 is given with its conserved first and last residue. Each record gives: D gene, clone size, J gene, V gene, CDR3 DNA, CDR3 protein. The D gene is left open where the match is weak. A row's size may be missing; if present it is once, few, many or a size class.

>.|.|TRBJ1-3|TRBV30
TGTGCCTGGAGCGCGGGGGTTCAGTCTGGAAACACCATATATTTT
CAWSAGVQSGNTIYF
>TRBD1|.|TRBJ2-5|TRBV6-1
TGTGCCAGCACCGACAGGGTGAGGGAGACCCAGTACTTC
CASTDRVRETQYF
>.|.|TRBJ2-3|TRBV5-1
TGCGCCAGCAGCTTGGCCCAAGATACGCAGTATTTT
CASSLAQDTQYF
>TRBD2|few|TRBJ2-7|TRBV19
TGTGCCAGTAGTATCTGGCTAGCGGGAGGAGTCTACGAGCAGTACTTC
CASSIWLAGGVYEQYF
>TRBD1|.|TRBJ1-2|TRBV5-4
TGTGCCAGCAGCTCGACAGGGGAATATGGCTACACCTTC
CASSSTGEYGYTF
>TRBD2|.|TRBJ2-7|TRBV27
TGTGCCAGCCGCCTAGCGGGAGGAACCTACGAGCAGTACTTC
CASRLAGGTYEQYF
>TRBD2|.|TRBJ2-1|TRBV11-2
TGTGCCAGCAGCTTGGCTAGCGGGAGTGTCTCATACAATGAGCAGTTCTTC
CASSLASGSVSYNEQFF
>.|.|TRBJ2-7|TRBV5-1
TGCGCCAGCAGCGCCTCGGGAGCCAAGTACGAGCAGTACTTC
CASSASGAKYEQYF
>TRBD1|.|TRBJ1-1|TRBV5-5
TGTGCCAGCAGCCCTTGGACAGGGGGATTGAACACTGAAGCTTTCTTT
CASSPWTGGLNTEAFF
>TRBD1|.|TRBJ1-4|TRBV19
TGTGCCAGTGGACAGGGAGGGGAAGTTGAAAAACTGTTTTTT
CASGQGGEVEKLFF
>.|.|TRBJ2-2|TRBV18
TGTGCCAGCTCACAACCGACAGGCGGGAACACCGGGGAGCTGTTTTTT
CASSQPTGGNTGELFF
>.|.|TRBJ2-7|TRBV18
TGTGCCAGCTCAACGGGAAGCGGGTCCCCCTACGAGCAGTACTTC
CASSTGSGSPYEQYF
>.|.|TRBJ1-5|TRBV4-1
TGCGCCAGCAGCCAAGATAAGGGGGTGAATCAGCCCCAGCATTTT
CASSQDKGVNQPQHF
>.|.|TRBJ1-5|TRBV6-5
TGTGCCAGCAGTGCTCAAGACAGATCCAATCAGCCCCAGCATTTT
CASSAQDRSNQPQHF
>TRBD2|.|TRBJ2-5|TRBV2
TGTGCCAGCAGTGATAGCGGGAGAGAGACCCAGTACTTC
CASSDSGRETQYF
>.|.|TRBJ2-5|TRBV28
TGTGCCAGCAGTTTAACAGGTTTTTGGGCAGAAGAGACCCAGTACTTC
CASSLTGFWAEETQYF
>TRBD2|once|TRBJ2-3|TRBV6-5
TGTGCCAGCAGTTACCTTGGCGGGAGGCTAGGAGATACGCAGTATTTT
CASSYLGGRLGDTQYF
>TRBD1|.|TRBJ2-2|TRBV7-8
TGTGCCAGCAGCCTAACCGGGACAGGGGGCCGAGGGGAGCTGTTTTTT
CASSLTGTGGRGELFF
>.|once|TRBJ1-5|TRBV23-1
TGCGCCAGCAGACGGGACAACTATCAGCCCCAGCATTTT
CASRRDNYQPQHF
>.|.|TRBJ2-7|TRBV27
TGTGCCAGCAGTTTATTGGCAGGGCTTATCCCCTACGAGCAGTACTTC
CASSLLAGLIPYEQYF
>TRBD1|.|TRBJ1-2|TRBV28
TGTGCCACCGACAGGGGAGTCGGCTACACCTTC
CATDRGVGYTF
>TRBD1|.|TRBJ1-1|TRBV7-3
TGTGCCAGCAGCCCCTGGGACAGTGGAAAGATGAACACTGAAGCTTTCTTT
CASSPWDSGKMNTEAFF
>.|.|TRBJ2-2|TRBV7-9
TGTGCCAGCAGCTTACTACCTTGGGGCGACGACAGCGCCGGGGAGCTGTTTTTT
CASSLLPWGDDSAGELFF
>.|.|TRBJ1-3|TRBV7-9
TGTGCCAGCAGCTTAACGGACTCTTCCCGCTCTGGAAACACCATATATTTT
CASSLTDSSRSGNTIYF
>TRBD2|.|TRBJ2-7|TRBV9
TGTGCCAGCACCCCCGGGACTAGCGGGCAAGGTTACGAGCAGTACTTC
CASTPGTSGQGYEQYF
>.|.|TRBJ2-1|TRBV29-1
TGCAGCGGGGTACAGGGAGGGTCCTACAATGAGCAGTTCTTC
CSGVQGGSYNEQFF
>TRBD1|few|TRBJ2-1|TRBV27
TGTGCCAGCAGTTCGAAGAGTGGACAGGGGGCGGGAAATGAGCAGTTCTTC
CASSSKSGQGAGNEQFF
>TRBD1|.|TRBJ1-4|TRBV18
TGTGCCAGCTCACCGGGGACAGGGGGAGAAAAACTGTTTTTT
CASSPGTGGEKLFF
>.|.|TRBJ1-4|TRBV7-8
TGTGCCAGCAGCTTAGGAGGAGTAGGTGCGGCTAATGAAAAACTGTTTTTT
CASSLGGVGAANEKLFF
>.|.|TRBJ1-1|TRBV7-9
TGTGCCAGCAGCTCAGGGATGAACACTGAAGCTTTCTTT
CASSSGMNTEAFF
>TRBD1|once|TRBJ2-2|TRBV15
TGTGCCACCAGCACCCCGGGACAGGGTACGGTCGGGGAGCTGTTTTTT
CATSTPGQGTVGELFF
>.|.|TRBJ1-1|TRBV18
TGTGCCAGCTCACCGTTAAGGGACTGGGTCGCTGAAGCTTTCTTT
CASSPLRDWVAEAFF
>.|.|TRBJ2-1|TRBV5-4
TGTGCCAGCAGCCCCCCCAGGTCCAATGAGCAGTTCTTC
CASSPPRSNEQFF
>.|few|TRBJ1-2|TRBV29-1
TGCAGCGTCCTAGGGACATTTGCGGATGGCTACACCTTC
CSVLGTFADGYTF
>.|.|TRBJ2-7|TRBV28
TGTGCCAGCAGTTATCAGGGTCCGCGCTACGAGCAGTACTTC
CASSYQGPRYEQYF
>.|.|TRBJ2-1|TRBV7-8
TGTGCCAGCAGCTTACGAGGGCGGTATAATGAGCAGTTCTTC
CASSLRGRYNEQFF
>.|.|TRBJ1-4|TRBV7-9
TGTGCCAGCAGCTTAGTCGGTAGGGGACAAGAAAAACTGTTTTTT
CASSLVGRGQEKLFF
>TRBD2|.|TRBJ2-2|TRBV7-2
TGTGCCAGCAGCTTAGGGCTAGCGGGAGCGGGCGGGGAGCTGTTTTTT
CASSLGLAGAGGELFF
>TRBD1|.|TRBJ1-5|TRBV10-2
TGCGCCAGCAGTAAAGATTCCGGGACAGAAAATCAGCCCCAGCATTTT
CASSKDSGTENQPQHF
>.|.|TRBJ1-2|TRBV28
TGTGCCAGCAGTCCCGGGGGGGGGTATGGCTACACCTTC
CASSPGGGYGYTF
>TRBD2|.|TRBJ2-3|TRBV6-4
TGTGCCAGCAATCGGAAGCGGGAGAGCAGCACAGATACGCAGTATTTT
CASNRKRESSTDTQYF
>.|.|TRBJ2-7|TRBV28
TGTGCCAGCAGTAAAAGCGGACCCTACGAGCAGTACTTC
CASSKSGPYEQYF
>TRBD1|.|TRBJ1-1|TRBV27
TGTGCCAGCAGCCTCCGACAGGGCGTGAACACTGAAGCTTTCTTT
CASSLRQGVNTEAFF
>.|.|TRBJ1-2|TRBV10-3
TGTGCCATCAGTCCAGACAGTCTCTATGGCTACACCTTC
CAISPDSLYGYTF
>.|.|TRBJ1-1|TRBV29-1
TGCAGCGTTACGGACGGGGTGAACACTGAAGCTTTCTTT
CSVTDGVNTEAFF
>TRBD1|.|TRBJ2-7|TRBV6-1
TGTGCCAGCAGGGACCTCCGGGACAGGGACCACGAGCAGTACTTC
CASRDLRDRDHEQYF
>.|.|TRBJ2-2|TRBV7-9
TGTGCCAGCAGCTTAGGGGCAGGGCCGTACCCACCGAACACCGGGGAGCTGTTTTTT
CASSLGAGPYPPNTGELFF
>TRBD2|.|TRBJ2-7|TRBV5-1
TGCGCCAGCAGCTTGGCTGGGCGGGAGTCCTACGAGCAGTACTTC
CASSLAGRESYEQYF
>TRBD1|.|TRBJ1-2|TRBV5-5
TGTGCCAGCAGCTTGTATCAAGGACAGGGTTCCTATGGCTACACCTTC
CASSLYQGQGSYGYTF
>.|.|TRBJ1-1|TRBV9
TGTGCCAGCAGCGCTAGCGTGACTTCTGAAGCTTTCTTT
CASSASVTSEAFF
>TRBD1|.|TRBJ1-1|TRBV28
TGTGCCAGCACCACCCTACAGGGGGCTGCGGGGTGGAACACTGAAGCTTTCTTT
CASTTLQGAAGWNTEAFF
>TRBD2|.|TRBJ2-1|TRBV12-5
TGTGCTAGTGGTTTGGCACCCCTATTATTAGCGGGAGAGGCATACCGAAGCGAGCAGTTCTTC
CASGLAPLLLAGEAYRSEQFF
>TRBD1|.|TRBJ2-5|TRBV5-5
TGTGCCAGCAGCTTGCGGGGACAGGGAGCACCATCGGAAGAGACCCAGTACTTC
CASSLRGQGAPSEETQYF
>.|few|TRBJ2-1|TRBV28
TGTGCCATCGCCCTGACTACCCACTCCTACAATGAGCAGTTCTTC
CAIALTTHSYNEQFF